The T cell receptor (beta chain) under discussion was sequenced for a study of blood T cell repertoires in COVID-19. Data came from immunoSEQ multiplex PCR; TCRdb stores just in-frame clones and leaves some out. The profile shows about 220,000 clones, about 80% of them singletons. This clonotype originated in a woman under 40 who had recovered from COVID-19. Sample: peripheral blood.

CDR3 sequence: CASSLITGGAYGYTF. Here the CDR3 DNA reads TGTGCCAGCAGTTTAATCACCGGGGGAGCCTATGGCTACACCTTC. The chain is built from TRBV27 and TRBJ1-2, with D maybe TRBD1 (5 bases). CDR3 length equals 15 residues. Germline CDR1 is MNHEY and CDR2 is SMNVEV (reference sequence). Trimming stripped 2 bases from V and 4 bases from J, with 14 bases between.